The 32 T cell receptor beta chains given below trace back to one sample, sequenced in a study of CD8+ T cells in alopecia areata. cDNA reverse transcribed from extracted RNA served as the sequencing template. Sequenced by immunoSEQ multiplex PCR; TCRdb stores in-frame clones only, minus some. The table shows around 210,000 clones, with over 60% occurring only once. As to treatment: oral pan-JAK inhibitor, 5-10 mg twice daily. The sequences come from CD4+ T cells sorted from blood, collected at week 4, from a patient treated with tofacitinib. These TCRs come from a human donor with alopecia areata.

With regard to this clone: The same CDR3 can be traced to other DNA sequences in this sample. The gene calls are TRBV30 and TRBJ1-2; no reliable D call. Trimming stripped 3 bases from V and 6 bases from J, with 11 bases between. From germline, CDR1 is GTSNPN and CDR2 SVGIG (reference sequence). This CDR3 is 12 amino acids long. The CDR3 DNA reads TGTGCCTGGAGGCGGGGAATCGATGGCTACACCTTC. Its translation is CAWRRGIDGYTF. Full variable domain (missing parts from reference TRBV30 and TRBJ1-2): SQTIHQWPATLVQPVGSPLSLECTVEGTSNPNLYWYRQAAGRGLQLLFYSVGIGQISSEVPQNLSASRPQDRQFILSSKKLLLSDSGFYLCAWRRGIDGYTFGSGTRLTVV.

The chain combines TRBV2 with TRBJ2-7, with D perhaps matching TRBD1 or TRBD2 (5 bases each). The V end was cut by 7 bases, the J end by 3 bases, with 13 bases between. CDR1 is SNHLY, CDR2 FYNNEI, per germline. This CDR3 spans 13 amino acids. CDR3 protein: CASKRGDDYEQYF. CDR3 nucleotides: TGTGCCAGCAAACGAGGGGACGACTACGAGCAGTACTTC. Based on the CDR3 plus reference TRBV2 and TRBJ2-7, the full variable domain is EPEVTQTPSHQVTQMGQEVILRCVPISNHLYFYWYRQILGQKVEFLVSFYNNEISEKSEIFDDQFSVERPDGSNFTLKIRSTKLEDSAMYFCASKRGDDYEQYFGPGTRLTVT.

V usage is TRBV27 and J usage is TRBJ2-7; the D gene is possibly TRBD1 (6 bases). The V end lost 5 bases, the J end lost 3 bases, and 20 bases lay between the germline ends. Germline lookup yields CDR1 MNHEY and CDR2 SMNVEV (reference sequence). The CDR3 is 16 residues long. CDR3 DNA sequence: TGTGCCAGCAGTCTTGGTCCCGCTGGGGGCGGCTACGAGCAGTACTTC. Translating gives CASSLGPAGGGYEQYF.

The chain has TRBV4-2 and TRBJ2-1, with a possible D match to TRBD2 (5 bases). The CDR3 contains 14 residues. Germline CDR1 reads LGHNA; CDR2 reads YNFKEQ. V was clipped by 4 bases and J by 9 bases, with 16 bases between them. The CDR3 coding sequence is TGTGCCAGCAGCCCTCCCGGGATCGACGGTGAGCAGTTCTTC. Protein sequence: CASSPPGIDGEQFF.

This chain joins TRBV7-8 and TRBJ2-1; TRBD2 might be the D (6 bases). V dropped 4 bases and J dropped 5 bases, with 18 bases sitting between them. Germline lookup yields CDR1 SGHVS and CDR2 FQNEAQ. This CDR3 spans 16 amino acids. The DNA of the CDR3 is TGTGCCAGCAGCTCGATGACTAGGACAATAAACAATGAGCAGTTCTTC. Amino acid sequence: CASSSMTRTINNEQFF.

Comment on this clone: This same CDR3 is encoded by further DNA sequences in the sample. The chain combines TRBV7-2 with TRBJ2-6; D unclear. V was cut by 5 bases and J by 2 bases, with 4 bases left in between. The CDR3 contains 13 residues. Germline CDR1 and CDR2: SGHTA and FQGNSA. As DNA, the CDR3 is TGTGCCAGCAGCCTGCCTGGGGCCAACGTCCTGACTTTC. Translation: CASSLPGANVLTF.

V is TRBV6-5 and J is TRBJ2-5; 8 bases line up with TRBD2. V was pared by 2 bases and J by 3 bases, with 2 bases of the junction left unmatched. There are 14 residues in the CDR3. The V gene's germline CDR1 is MNHEY and CDR2 SVGAGI. The CDR3, as DNA: TGTGCCAGCAGTTACAACGGGGGGGAAGAGACCCAGTACTTC. This codes for CASSYNGGEETQYF.

The chain employs TRBV6-1 and TRBJ1-6; the D gene is possibly TRBD1 (6 bases). The CDR3 covers 16 residues. With 4 bases removed from V and 6 bases from J, the gap between germline ends came to 16 bases. In germline, CDR1 is MNHNS, CDR2 SASEGT. CDR3 nucleotide sequence: TGTGCCAGCAGTGGGGGGGCGACAGTTTCTAATTCACCCCTCCACTTT. Its protein is CASSGGATVSNSPLHF.

This rearrangement joins TRBV19 to TRBJ2-7; TRBD1 agrees at 7 bases. The V segment lost 5 bases and the J segment 4 bases; nucleotides outside the gene matches: 11. CDR1 is LNHDA and CDR2 is SQIVND in the germline V gene (reference sequence). The CDR3 spans 15 residues. Written as DNA, the CDR3 is TGTGCCAGTAGTGTCCGGACAGGCCGCGGTTACGAGCAGTACTTC. It translates to CASSVRTGRGYEQYF.

This clone has only a few counts. The DNA of the CDR3 is TGCAGCAATAAGCGCGGGTTTGGCGAGCAGTACTTC. Protein: CSNKRGFGEQYF. This chain joins TRBV29-1 and TRBJ2-7; weak D call: TRBD2 (5 bases). From germline, CDR1 is SQVTM and CDR2 ANQGSEA. The V end lost 8 bases, the J end lost 6 bases, and 17 bases lay between the germline ends. The length of the CDR3 is 12 residues.

This chain uses TRBV7-2 with TRBJ2-3; TRBD1 might be the D (5 bases). CDR3 length equals 15 residues. The germline gives CDR1 SGHTA, CDR2 FQGNSA. The V end lost 3 bases, the J end lost 2 bases, and 12 bases lay between the germline ends. Here the CDR3 reads CASSLRQGNTDTQYF. CDR3 coding DNA: TGTGCCAGCAGCTTGCGGCAGGGCAACACAGATACGCAGTATTTT.

The V and J genes are TRBV27 and TRBJ1-5; the D gene is possibly TRBD1 (5 bases). Trimming removed 4 bases at V and 2 bases at J, with 15 bases between. The CDR3 contains 16 residues. CDR1 is MNHEY and CDR2 is SMNVEV in the germline V gene (reference sequence). CDR3 in amino acids: CASSSLEWGGNQPQHF. The CDR3 DNA is TGTGCCAGCAGTTCCCTAGAGTGGGGCGGCAATCAGCCCCAGCATTTT.

This chain connects TRBV30 to TRBJ2-1; no reliable D call. Trimming pared 2 bases from V and 10 bases from J, leaving 9 bases between. The CDR3 runs to 11 residues. In germline, CDR1 is GTSNPN, CDR2 SVGIG (reference sequence). CDR3 sequence (DNA): TGTGCCTGGAGTACCTTCGTGGAGCAGTTCTTC. This gives the protein CAWSTFVEQFF.

The chain joins TRBV30 to TRBJ2-3; 8 bases align to TRBD2. J lost 4 bases, V lost 3 bases, and 12 bases had no gene match. Germline V gene sequence: CDR1 GTSNPN, CDR2 SVGIG (reference sequence). The CDR3 has 16 amino acids. The CDR3: CAWRTGLEIFPDTQYF. The CDR3 coding sequence is TGTGCCTGGAGAACGGGACTAGAGATTTTCCCAGATACGCAGTATTTT.

This clone was seen a handful of times. In DNA, the CDR3 is TGCGCCAGCAGCCAAGATTTCGGGACGGACCTTAACTATGGCTACACCTTC. Translating gives CASSQDFGTDLNYGYTF. The J gene is TRBJ1-2, the V gene TRBV4-3, with TRBD1 as a possible D gene (5 bases). The germline V and J ends were trimmed by 0 bases and 1 base, with 15 bases remaining between them. The CDR3 loop spans 17 amino acids. CDR1 LGHNA and CDR2 YSLEER come from the germline V gene.

This chain uses TRBV9 with TRBJ1-2; no clear D gene. CDR1 and CDR2 (germline): SGDLS, YYNGEE. V gave up 4 bases and J gave up 7 bases, with 17 bases separating them. The CDR3 consists of 14 residues. Here the CDR3 reads CASSPRDLYGGYTF. CDR3 nucleotides: TGTGCCAGCAGCCCCCGGGATCTGTACGGTGGCTACACCTTC. Combining the CDR3 with reference TRBV9 and TRBJ1-2 gives the whole variable domain DSGVTQTPKHLITATGQRVTLRCSPRSGDLSVYWYQQSLDQGLQFLIQYYNGEERAKGNILERFSAQQFPDLHSELNLSSLELGDSALYFCASSPRDLYGGYTFGSGTRLTVV.

V is TRBV5-6 and J is TRBJ2-3; TRBD2 matches 9 bases. There are 16 residues in the CDR3. Germline V gene data show CDR1 as SGHDT and CDR2 as YYEEEE. J lost 0 bases, V lost 0 bases, and 2 bases had no gene match. The DNA for the CDR3 is TGTGCCAGCAGCTTGGGACTAGCGGTTAGCACAGATACGCAGTATTTT. Its protein is CASSLGLAVSTDTQYF.

There are a few counts of this clone. The chain carries TRBV2 and TRBJ1-2; 7 bases fit TRBD1. Germline trimming cut 8 bases from V and 7 bases from J; bases unmatched to any gene: 4. This CDR3 contains 11 residues. Germline CDR1 SNHLY, CDR2 FYNNEI. CDR3 protein: CASGQASGYTF. As DNA, the CDR3 is TGTGCCAGCGGACAGGCGTCTGGCTACACCTTC. Together with reference TRBV2 and TRBJ1-2, the CDR3 gives the full variable domain: EPEVTQTPSHQVTQMGQEVILRCVPISNHLYFYWYRQILGQKVEFLVSFYNNEISEKSEIFDDQFSVERPDGSNFTLKIRSTKLEDSAMYFCASGQASGYTFGSGTRLTVV.

The rearrangement joins TRBV9 to TRBJ2-5; 9 nucleotides align to TRBD1. The CDR3 sequence is 16 residues long. Germline V lookup: CDR1 SGDLS, CDR2 YYNGEE. Trimming at V came to 3 bases and at J to 5 bases, leaving 11 bases not matched to a gene. CDR3 amino acids: CASSAGQGNLMETQYF. The DNA for the CDR3 is TGTGCCAGCAGCGCCGGACAGGGGAATCTGATGGAGACCCAGTACTTC.

CDR3 sequence (DNA): TGTGCCAGCAGCTTGGTTGTGGGGGACACCGGGGAGCTGTTTTTT. Encoded protein: CASSLVVGDTGELFF. This chain connects TRBV5-6 to TRBJ2-2; D is tentatively TRBD1 or TRBD2 (5 bases each). The CDR3 runs 15 residues. V was clipped by 0 bases and J by 3 bases, with 9 bases between them. Germline loops: CDR1 SGHDT, CDR2 YYEEEE.

The chain uses TRBV5-4 and TRBJ2-5; 11 nucleotides match TRBD1. Germline loops: CDR1 SGHNT, CDR2 YYREEE (reference sequence). With V trimmed by 3 bases and J by 5 bases, 6 bases remained unmatched. The CDR3 totals 15 residues. CDR3 DNA sequence: TGTGCCAGCAGCTCCGGACAGGGGGCTAGGGAGACCCAGTACTTC. Encoded protein: CASSSGQGARETQYF.

The V and J genes are TRBV29-1 and TRBJ1-4; 9 nucleotides align to TRBD1. Germline CDR1 reads SQVTM; CDR2 reads ANQGSEA. V gave up 4 bases and J gave up 5 bases; unmatched junction bases: 2. This CDR3 has 13 residues. The chain's CDR3 is CSVGGQGNEKLFF. The CDR3 nucleotides are TGCAGCGTTGGAGGACAGGGGAATGAAAAACTGTTTTTT.

A few counts support this clone. The rearrangement joins TRBV14 to TRBJ2-1; 8 nucleotides match TRBD2. CDR1 is SGHDN, CDR2 FVKESK, per germline. The CDR3 extends over 16 amino acids. J was trimmed by 0 bases and V by 3 bases; bases with no gene match: 4. CDR3 sequence: CASSQLAGSSYNEQFF. Here the CDR3 DNA reads TGTGCCAGCAGCCAGTTAGCGGGGAGCTCCTACAATGAGCAGTTCTTC.

This chain uses TRBV19 with TRBJ1-2, with D hard to call. The ends were cut back, 6 bases at V and 7 bases at J, with 24 bases in the middle. CDR3 length equals 16 residues. Germline V gene lookup returns CDR1 LNHDA and CDR2 SQIVND (reference sequence). CDR3 residues: CASSEEATGFVGGYTF. CDR3 nucleotides: TGTGCCAGTAGCGAAGAGGCGACGGGGTTTGTCGGTGGCTACACCTTC. Filled out from reference TRBV19 and TRBJ1-2, the complete variable domain reads DGGITQSPKYLFRKEGQNVTLSCEQNLNHDAMYWYRQDPGQGLRLIYYSQIVNDFQKGDIAEGYSVSREKKESFPLTVTSAQKNPTAFYLCASSEEATGFVGGYTFGSGTRLTVV.

This chain links TRBV13 with TRBJ2-6; D remains ambiguous. V was cut by 5 bases and J by 1 base, with 9 bases left in between. Per germline, CDR1 PRHDT and CDR2 FYEKMQ (reference sequence). This CDR3 has 15 amino acids. The CDR3 loop reads CASSTSRSGANVLTF. DNA for the CDR3: TGTGCCAGCAGCACGAGCAGATCTGGGGCCAACGTCCTGACTTTC.

The chain recombines TRBV11-2 with TRBJ1-1; D is undetermined. Germline CDR1 is SGHAT and CDR2 is FQNNGV. V lost 5 bases and J lost 0, with 7 bases in between. This CDR3 comprises 13 residues. This chain's CDR3 is CASSNGMNTEAFF. CDR3 nucleotide sequence: TGTGCCAGCAGCAACGGAATGAACACTGAAGCTTTCTTT.

This sequence joins TRBV27 and TRBJ2-7; weak D call: TRBD1 (6 bases). The CDR3 is made up of 16 amino acids. The V and J ends lost 5 bases and 1 base respectively, with 18 bases between them. Germline CDR1 MNHEY, CDR2 SMNVEV (reference sequence). The CDR3 DNA is TGTGCCAGCAGTACCCGTCCGGGACACTCGTCCTACGAGCAGTACTTC. This gives the protein CASSTRPGHSSYEQYF.

This rearrangement joins TRBV5-6 to TRBJ1-5, with D perhaps TRBD1 (5 bases). There are 13 residues in the CDR3. Germline values: CDR1 SGHDT, CDR2 YYEEEE. Trimming took off 0 bases at V and 6 bases at J, with 7 bases between the two ends. This CDR3 reads CASSLAGTQPQHF. DNA for the CDR3: TGTGCCAGCAGCTTGGCCGGGACTCAGCCCCAGCATTTT.

This clone has just a few counts. This chain links TRBV29-1 with TRBJ1-1; D is perhaps TRBD1 (5 bases). The V end was cut by 7 bases, the J end by 8 bases, with 14 bases between. Germline CDR1 reads SQVTM; CDR2 reads ANQGSEA. The CDR3 covers 11 residues. The CDR3 DNA is TGCAGCGCACTGGGACCCCGGGAAGCTTTCTTT. Its translation: CSALGPREAFF.

The chain uses TRBV6-5 and TRBJ2-5; D possibly matches TRBD1 or TRBD2 (6 bases each). The CDR3 length is 13 residues. The V gene's germline CDR1 is MNHEY and CDR2 SVGAGI. Deletions cut 8 bases from V and 4 bases from J, with 14 bases between. The CDR3 loop reads CASQGLARETQYF. The CDR3 DNA follows: TGTGCCAGCCAGGGGCTAGCGAGAGAGACCCAGTACTTC.

The chain recombines TRBV5-1 with TRBJ2-7; D gene ambiguous. This CDR3 contains 14 residues. Germline V gene sequence: CDR1 SGHRS, CDR2 YFSETQ. V dropped 2 bases and J dropped 0 bases, with 9 bases sitting between them. CDR3 nucleotides: TGCGCCAGCAGCTTAAGCTCTACCTCCTACGAGCAGTACTTC. Its protein product is CASSLSSTSYEQYF.

This chain uses TRBV6-5 with TRBJ2-7; 8 bases align to TRBD2. Unmatched junction bases numbered 5, after V lost 2 bases and J lost 2 bases. The CDR3 is 15 amino acids. Germline CDR1 is MNHEY and CDR2 is SVGAGI. CDR3 bases: TGTGCCAGCAGTTACGAAGCGGGGGCCACCTACGAGCAGTACTTC. This gives the protein CASSYEAGATYEQYF.